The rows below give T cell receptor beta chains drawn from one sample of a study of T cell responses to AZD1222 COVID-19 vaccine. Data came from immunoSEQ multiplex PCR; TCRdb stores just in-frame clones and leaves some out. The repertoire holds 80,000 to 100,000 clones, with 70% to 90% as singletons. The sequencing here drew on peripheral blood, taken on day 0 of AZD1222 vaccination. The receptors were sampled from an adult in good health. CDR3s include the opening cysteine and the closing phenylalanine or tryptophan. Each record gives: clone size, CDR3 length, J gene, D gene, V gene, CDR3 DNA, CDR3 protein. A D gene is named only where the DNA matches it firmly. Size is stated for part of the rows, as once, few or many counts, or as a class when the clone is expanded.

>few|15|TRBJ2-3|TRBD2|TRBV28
TGTGCCAGTGCTAGCGGGAGGGGCCCCACAGATACGCAGTATTTT
CASASGRGPTDTQYF
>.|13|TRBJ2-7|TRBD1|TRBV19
TGTGCCAGTGGTACAGGGGGGTCCTACGAGCAGTACTTC
CASGTGGSYEQYF
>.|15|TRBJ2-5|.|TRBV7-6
TGTGCCAGCAGCTTAATTTCCAGTTCCGAAGAGACCCAGTACTTC
CASSLISSSEETQYF
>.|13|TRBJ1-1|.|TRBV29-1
TGCAGCGTTGTGGACGGAAGGTTGACTGAAGCTTTCTTT
CSVVDGRLTEAFF
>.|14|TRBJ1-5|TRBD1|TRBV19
TGTGCCAGTCAACTCGGACAGGCAAATCAGCCCCAGCATTTT
CASQLGQANQPQHF
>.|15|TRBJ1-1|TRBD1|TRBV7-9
TGTGCCAGCAGCTTAGGGGAGGGGGCGGCCACTGAAGCTTTCTTT
CASSLGEGAATEAFF
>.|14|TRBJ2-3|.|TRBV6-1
TGTGCCAGCAGTGAAAGGGCTAGCGCCGATACGCAGTATTTT
CASSERASADTQYF
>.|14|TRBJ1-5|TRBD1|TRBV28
TGTGCCAGCAGCAGAGGGGGCACCAATCAGCCCCAGCATTTT
CASSRGGTNQPQHF
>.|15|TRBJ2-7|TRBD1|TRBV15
TGTGCCACCAGCAGAGTGCGGGACAGGGCCAACGAGCAGTACTTC
CATSRVRDRANEQYF
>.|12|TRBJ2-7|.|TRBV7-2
TGTGCCAGCAGCTTAGCGGGGAGCGAGCAGTACTTC
CASSLAGSEQYF
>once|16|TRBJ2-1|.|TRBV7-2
TGTGCCAGCAGCTTAGGGGCGGGGTATAGGGGCAATGAGCAGTTCTTC
CASSLGAGYRGNEQFF
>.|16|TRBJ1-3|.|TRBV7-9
TGTGCCAGCAGCTTTGGCATCGCAGGCTCTGGAAACACCATATATTTT
CASSFGIAGSGNTIYF
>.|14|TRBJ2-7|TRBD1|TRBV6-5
TGTGCCGTAGCGCGGGACAGGGGAAATTCCGAGCAGTACTTC
CAVARDRGNSEQYF
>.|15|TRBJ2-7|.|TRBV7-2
TGTGCCAGCAGCTTAGCGCTTGGCCTAAACTACGAGCAGTACTTC
CASSLALGLNYEQYF
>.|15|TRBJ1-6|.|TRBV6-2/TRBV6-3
TGTGCCAGCAGCCCCGGGAAAGGGAGGAATTCACCCCTCCACTTT
CASSPGKGRNSPLHF
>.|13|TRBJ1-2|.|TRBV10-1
TGCGCCAGCAGTGAGCAGACAGACTATGGCTACACCTTC
CASSEQTDYGYTF
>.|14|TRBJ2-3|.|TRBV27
TGTGCCAGCAGTCGCGGGGTGGGGACAGATACGCAGTATTTT
CASSRGVGTDTQYF
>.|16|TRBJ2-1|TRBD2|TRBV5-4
TGTGCCAGCAGCTTGAAGCTAGCGGGAGGTGCAAATGAGCAGTTCTTC
CASSLKLAGGANEQFF
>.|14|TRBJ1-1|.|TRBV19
TGTGCCAGTAGTGCGAACCGAGTGAACACTGAAGCTTTCTTT
CASSANRVNTEAFF
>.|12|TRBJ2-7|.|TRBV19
TGTGCCAGTAGTCGGAATCGTTACGAGCAGTACTTC
CASSRNRYEQYF
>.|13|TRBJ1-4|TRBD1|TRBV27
TGTGCCAGCAGTTTTGGGACAGTAGAAAAACTGTTTTTT
CASSFGTVEKLFF
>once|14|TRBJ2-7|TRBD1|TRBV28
TGTGCCAGCAGACCCGGACAGGGTCGGTACGAGCAGTACTTC
CASRPGQGRYEQYF
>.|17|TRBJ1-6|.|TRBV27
TGTGCCAGCAGTTTATGGGACCCGAGCTCCTATAATTCACCCCTCCACTTT
CASSLWDPSSYNSPLHF
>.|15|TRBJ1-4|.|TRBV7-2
TGTGCCAGCAGCCCCGCGGGGTCTTCTAATGAAAAACTGTTTTTT
CASSPAGSSNEKLFF
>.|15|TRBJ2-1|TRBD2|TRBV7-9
TGTGCCAGCAGCTTGCTCGGGGCGGGAGCAGGGGAGCAGTTCTTC
CASSLLGAGAGEQFF
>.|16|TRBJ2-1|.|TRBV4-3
TGCGCCAGCAGCGAAGGGCACAGCGGGCTCTACAATGAGCAGTTCTTC
CASSEGHSGLYNEQFF
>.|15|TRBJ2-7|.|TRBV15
TGTGCCACCAGCAGAGGAATAGCGGTAAACTACGAGCAGTACTTC
CATSRGIAVNYEQYF
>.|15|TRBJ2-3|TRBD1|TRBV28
TGTGCCAGCAGTTTCGTCAGGGGGCGGGGAGATACGCAGTATTTT
CASSFVRGRGDTQYF
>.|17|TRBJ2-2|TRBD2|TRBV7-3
TGTGCCAGCAGCTTAACGGGACTAGCGGGAGCCGGCGGGGAGCTGTTTTTT
CASSLTGLAGAGGELFF
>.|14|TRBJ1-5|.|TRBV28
TGTGCCAGCACCACCAATGGCCCTCATCAGCCCCAGCATTTT
CASTTNGPHQPQHF
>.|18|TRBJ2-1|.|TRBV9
TGTGCCAGCAGCGAAATAGGCTTCGCCGCGGACAAGGGGGGTGAGCAGTTCTTC
CASSEIGFAADKGGEQFF
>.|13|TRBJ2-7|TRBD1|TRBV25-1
TGTGCCAGCAGACAGGGGGAGAGCTACGAGCAGTACTTC
CASRQGESYEQYF
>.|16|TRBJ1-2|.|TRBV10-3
TGTGCCATCCGATTCGGGGGGGGAATAGCTAACTATGGCTACACCTTC
CAIRFGGGIANYGYTF
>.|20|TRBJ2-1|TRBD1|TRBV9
TGTGCCAGCAGCGTAGGTGTTACGGACAGGGGTAGGATCTCCTACAATGAGCAGTTCTTC
CASSVGVTDRGRISYNEQFF
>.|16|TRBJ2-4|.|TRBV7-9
TGTGCCAGCAGCACTCCCCCGACGGGAGCCAAAAACATTCAGTACTTC
CASSTPPTGAKNIQYF
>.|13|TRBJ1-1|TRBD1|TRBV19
TGTGCCAGTAGCGACAGGGTTGTGAATGAAGCTTTCTTT
CASSDRVVNEAFF
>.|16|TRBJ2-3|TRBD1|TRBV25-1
TGTGCCAGCAGTGCCACCTTCGGACAGGGCGCAGATACGCAGTATTTT
CASSATFGQGADTQYF
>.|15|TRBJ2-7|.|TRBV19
TGTGCCAGTAGTATAGCCGGACGGACTTCCTACGAGCAGTACTTC
CASSIAGRTSYEQYF
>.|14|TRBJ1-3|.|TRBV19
TGTGCCAGTGGGACGCAGGGACCTGGAAACACCATATATTTT
CASGTQGPGNTIYF
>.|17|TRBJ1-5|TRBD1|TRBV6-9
TGTGCCAGCATCCCCCGGGCCTCCAGGGGGCTTCATCAGCCCCAGCATTTT
CASIPRASRGLHQPQHF
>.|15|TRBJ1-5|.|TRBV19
TGTGCCAGTAGTATAGTTCCGGGGGCCAATCAGCCCCAGCATTTT
CASSIVPGANQPQHF
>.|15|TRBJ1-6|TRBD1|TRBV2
TGTGCCACCCAGAGGGACAGGGGGTCGGGTTCACCCCTCCACTTT
CATQRDRGSGSPLHF
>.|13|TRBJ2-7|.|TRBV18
TGTGCCAGCTCACCCGGGACATCCGTCGAGCAGTACTTC
CASSPGTSVEQYF
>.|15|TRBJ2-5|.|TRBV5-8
TGTGCCAGCAGCCCGCGTCTGCAGGGAAGAGAGACCCAGTACTTC
CASSPRLQGRETQYF
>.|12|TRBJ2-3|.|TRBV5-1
TGCGCCAGCAGCCAGTTCATGGATACGCAGTATTTT
CASSQFMDTQYF
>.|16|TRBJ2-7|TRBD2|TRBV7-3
TGTGCCAGCAGCTTATCTGGACTAGATAGGCCCTACGAGCAGTACTTC
CASSLSGLDRPYEQYF
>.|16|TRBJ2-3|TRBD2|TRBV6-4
TGTGCCAGCAGTGTCGGACTAGGAGCACCTACAGATACGCAGTATTTT
CASSVGLGAPTDTQYF
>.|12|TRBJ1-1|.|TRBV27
TGTGCCAGCAGTTTTGGCGGGGCGGAAGCTTTCTTT
CASSFGGAEAFF
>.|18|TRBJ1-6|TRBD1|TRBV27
TGTGCCAGCAGTTTACACCCTAGTGGGACAGTTAATAATTCACCCCTCCACTTT
CASSLHPSGTVNNSPLHF
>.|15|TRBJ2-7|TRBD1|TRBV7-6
TGTGCCAGCAGCTTAGGGGACAGGGACTCCTACGAGCAGTACTTC
CASSLGDRDSYEQYF
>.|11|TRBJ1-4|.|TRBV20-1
TGCAGTGCTGGGCTGTTTGAAAAACTGTTTTTT
CSAGLFEKLFF
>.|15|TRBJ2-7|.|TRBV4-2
TGTGCCAGCAGCCAAGCTGGGGTTGGGTCCTACGAGCAGTACTTC
CASSQAGVGSYEQYF
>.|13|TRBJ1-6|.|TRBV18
TGTGCCAGCTCACCGGGAGGGCCCTCACCCCTCCACTTT
CASSPGGPSPLHF
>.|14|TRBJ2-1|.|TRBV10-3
TGTGCCATCAGTGTCGCTGGATCCCAGAATGAGCAGTTCTTC
CAISVAGSQNEQFF
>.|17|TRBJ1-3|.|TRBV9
TGTGCCAGCAGCGTAGCGGATTCCCTACTCTCTGGAAACACCATATATTTT
CASSVADSLLSGNTIYF
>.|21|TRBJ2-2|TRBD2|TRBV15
TGTGCCACCAGCGATGAGAAGGGTAAGGGTAGATCTGGGGGGGTCGCCGGGGAGCTGTTTTTT
CATSDEKGKGRSGGVAGELFF
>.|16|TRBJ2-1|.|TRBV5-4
TGTGCCAGCAGCCCCGAGGCTAGAGGCTCCTACAATGAGCAGTTCTTC
CASSPEARGSYNEQFF